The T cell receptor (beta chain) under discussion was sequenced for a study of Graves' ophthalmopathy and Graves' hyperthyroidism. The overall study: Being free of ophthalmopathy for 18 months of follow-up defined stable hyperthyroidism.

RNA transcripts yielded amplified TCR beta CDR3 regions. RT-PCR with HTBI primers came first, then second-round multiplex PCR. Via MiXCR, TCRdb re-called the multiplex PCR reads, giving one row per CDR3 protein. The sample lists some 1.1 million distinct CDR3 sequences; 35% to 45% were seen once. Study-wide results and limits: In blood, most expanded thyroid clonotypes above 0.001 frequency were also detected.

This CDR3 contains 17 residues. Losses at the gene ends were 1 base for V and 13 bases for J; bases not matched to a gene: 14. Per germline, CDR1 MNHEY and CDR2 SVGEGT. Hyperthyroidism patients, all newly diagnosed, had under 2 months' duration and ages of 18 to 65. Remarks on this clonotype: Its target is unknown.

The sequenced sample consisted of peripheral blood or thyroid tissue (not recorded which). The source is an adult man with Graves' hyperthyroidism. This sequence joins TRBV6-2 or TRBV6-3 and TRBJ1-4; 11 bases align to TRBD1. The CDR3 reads CASSYYPPGQGEVGLFF. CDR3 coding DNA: TGTGCCAGCAGTTACTATCCTCCGGGACAGGGGGAAGTAGGACTGTTTTTT.